This is a list of T cell receptor beta chains from one sample in a study of T cell repertoires in cytomegalovirus infection. Each CDR3 protein is one row after TCRdb ran MiXCR on the reads. The table shows around 100,000 distinct CDR3 sequences, with 16% occurring only once. What was sequenced was PBMCs. These receptors all stem from a human donor in good health (CMV status not recorded). Some clones in this sample may be carry-over from other donors' samples. The CDR3 runs from the conserved cysteine through the conserved F or W. Fields, in order: J gene, clone size, D gene, V gene, CDR3 DNA, CDR3 protein. D genes are given only for firm matches. The size field is filled for only some rows; it gives once, few, many or a size class.

TRBJ2-1	many	TRBD2	TRBV7-3	TGTGCCAGCAGCTTAAACCCCACTAGCGGGGCGTCCTACAATGAGCAGTTCTTC	CASSLNPTSGASYNEQFF
TRBJ2-5	.	TRBD2	TRBV7-3	TGTGCCAGAAGCTTAACCGGGACTAGCAGCCGACACCAAGAGACCCAGTACTTC	CARSLTGTSSRHQETQYF
TRBJ2-7	few	TRBD2	TRBV29-1	TGCAGCGTGGGACTAGCGGGGCGTTCCGACTACGAGCAGTACTTC	CSVGLAGRSDYEQYF
TRBJ1-5	many	TRBD1	TRBV7-2	TGTGCCAGCAGCTTTAGGACAGGGGAGGGTACGCCCCAGCATTTT	CASSFRTGEGTPQHF
TRBJ2-1	many	.	TRBV6-2/TRBV6-3	TGTGCCAGCAGCTTAGACAGCTACAATGAGCAGTTCTTC	CASSLDSYNEQFF
TRBJ1-3	many	.	TRBV7-2	TGTGCCAGCAGCCGACAAGGAACTGGAAACACCATATATTTT	CASSRQGTGNTIYF
TRBJ2-7	many	TRBD1	TRBV7-2	TGTGCCAGCAGCTTCTCCACAGGGGGGAAAACCTACGAGCAGTACTTC	CASSFSTGGKTYEQYF
TRBJ1-2	many	.	TRBV7-2	TGTGCCAGCAGCGCCCCAGCAGCGGGTCGGGATGGCTACACCTTC	CASSAPAAGRDGYTF
TRBJ1-1	.	.	TRBV20-1	TGCAGTGCTCCGGTCGCGGGGGGGGTTAGGTCTGAAGCTTTCTTT	CSAPVAGGVRSEAFF
TRBJ1-5	many	.	TRBV10-3	TGTGCCATCAGTGAGTCGAGAGGGGGCAATCAGCCCCAGCATTTT	CAISESRGGNQPQHF
TRBJ2-7	.	.	TRBV6-5	TGTGCCAGCAACCACCCCGGGACAAGTGGCTCCTACGAGCAGTACTTC	CASNHPGTSGSYEQYF
TRBJ2-5	.	TRBD1	TRBV6-2/TRBV6-3	TGTGCCAGCAGTTCCCGGGACAGGGGTTTGGAGACCCAGTACTTC	CASSSRDRGLETQYF
TRBJ1-1	many	.	TRBV20-1	TGCAGTGCAGATTCAGGACAGAACACTGAAGCTTTCTTT	CSADSGQNTEAFF
TRBJ2-2	once	TRBD1	TRBV5-5	TGTGCCAGCATCCTAAGGACAGGGACCGGGGAGCTGTTTTTT	CASILRTGTGELFF
TRBJ1-6	.	.	TRBV10-3	TGTGCCATCAGGACAAGCTCCTATAATTCACCCCTCCACTTT	CAIRTSSYNSPLHF
TRBJ2-1	few	.	TRBV7-2	TGTGCCAGCAGCTCTACAGGGACCCGAGGGCAGTTCTTC	CASSSTGTRGQFF
TRBJ2-7	few	.	TRBV7-2	TGTGCCAGCAGCTTAGTCCCCCTCGGGTACGAGCAGTACTTC	CASSLVPLGYEQYF
TRBJ2-1	few	.	TRBV28	TGTGCCAGCAGGGACCTGGGGTCCTACAATGAGCAGTTCTTC	CASRDLGSYNEQFF
TRBJ2-1	many	.	TRBV11-2	TGTGCCAGCAGCCCAGGTTTGGGTGTGTTCTTC	CASSPGLGVFF
TRBJ1-5	few	TRBD1	TRBV12-3/TRBV12-4	TGTGCCAGCAGGGGAGGACAGGAGAACAATCAGCCCCAGCATTTT	CASRGGQENNQPQHF
TRBJ1-6	many	.	TRBV5-4	TGTGCCAGCTCCGCCGGTCCGGACCTCCACTTT	CASSAGPDLHF
TRBJ1-1	many	TRBD1	TRBV7-6	TGTGCCAGCAGCTTGGACCGACAGGGGCAAGAAGCTTTCTTT	CASSLDRQGQEAFF
TRBJ2-5	.	.	TRBV11-2	TGTGCCAGCAGCTTAATCGCAGGATTTTACCAAGAGACCCAGTACTTC	CASSLIAGFYQETQYF
TRBJ1-1	.	.	TRBV28	TGTGCCAGCCTAAGGTGGGACACTGAAGCTTTCTTT	CASLRWDTEAFF
TRBJ2-3	many	TRBD2	TRBV5-6	TGTGCCAGCAGCTTGTACCCGGGGGGGCGGGACACAGATACGCAGTATTTT	CASSLYPGGRDTDTQYF
TRBJ1-2	few	.	TRBV7-9	TGTGCCAGCAGCTTAAGTAGGACGGACGATGGCTACACCTTC	CASSLSRTDDGYTF
TRBJ1-5	few	TRBD1	TRBV20-1	TGCAGTGCTAGAGGGGGACAGGGGAAACAGCCCCAGCATTTT	CSARGGQGKQPQHF
TRBJ1-5	many	TRBD1	TRBV28	TGTGCCAGCAGTGCGGGACAGGGGATGGGTCAGCCCCAGCATTTT	CASSAGQGMGQPQHF
TRBJ2-7	many	TRBD1	TRBV7-2	TGTGCCAGCAGCTACCCCACAGGGGTTGACGAGCAGTACTTC	CASSYPTGVDEQYF
TRBJ1-6	once	.	TRBV7-6	TGTGCCAGCAGCTTCTCAGAGAATAATTCACCCCTCCACTTT	CASSFSENNSPLHF
TRBJ1-1	few	.	TRBV5-1	TGCGCCAGCAGCACTGGAGAGGGTAACACTGAAGCTTTCTTT	CASSTGEGNTEAFF
TRBJ1-1	many	.	TRBV7-6	TGTGCCAGCAGCGGGGAGGCCGGGACTGAAGCTTTCTTT	CASSGEAGTEAFF
TRBJ2-1	once	.	TRBV2	TGTGCCAGCAGAGGGTTGAGCTCCTACAATGAGCAGTTCTTC	CASRGLSSYNEQFF
TRBJ2-7	many	.	TRBV28	TGTGCCAGCAGTTTAGCGTCAGGAATCACCTACGAGCAGTACTTC	CASSLASGITYEQYF
TRBJ1-4	.	.	TRBV20-1	TGCAGTGCTAGAGTAGGAGCAACTAATGAAAAACTGTTTTTT	CSARVGATNEKLFF
TRBJ2-7	.	.	TRBV9	TGTGCCAGCAGCGGGGGGGGACAGAACTCCTACGAGCAGTACTTC	CASSGGGQNSYEQYF
TRBJ1-1	.	.	TRBV3-1	TGTGCCAGCAGCCAAGATGGGGAGGCGAGATCGGCTTTCTTT	CASSQDGEARSAFF
TRBJ1-1	.	.	TRBV18	TGTGCCAGCTCACCATCGCGGCGGGGGGTCTGGGACACTGAAGCTTTCTTT	CASSPSRRGVWDTEAFF
TRBJ1-2	many	.	TRBV7-2	TGTGCCAGCAGCTTAAGCTTAATAAGAAGAAAGGGAGTCGGCTACACCTTC	CASSLSLIRRKGVGYTF
TRBJ1-4	.	.	TRBV6-2/TRBV6-3	TGTGCCAGCAGCCCCTGGGCTGAAAAACTGTTTTTT	CASSPWAEKLFF
TRBJ2-7	many	TRBD1	TRBV7-2	TGTGCCAGCAGCCCTCGACAGGGGGCGGCTAGCTACGAGCAGTACTTC	CASSPRQGAASYEQYF
TRBJ1-1	few	.	TRBV7-8	TGTGCCAGCAGCTTTCCGGGGCGGACGACTGAAGCTTTCTTT	CASSFPGRTTEAFF
TRBJ2-5	.	.	TRBV2	TGTGCCAGCAGTGTTAAGACCCAGTACTTC	CASSVKTQYF
TRBJ1-6	many	.	TRBV20-1	TGCAGTGCTAGAGAAACAGGGCCCAGCTCCTATAATTCACCCCTCCACTTT	CSARETGPSSYNSPLHF
TRBJ2-1	.	.	TRBV27	TGTGCCAGCAGTCCACATAGGCGCGGGGGCACCACCGATGAGCAGTTCTTC	CASSPHRRGGTTDEQFF